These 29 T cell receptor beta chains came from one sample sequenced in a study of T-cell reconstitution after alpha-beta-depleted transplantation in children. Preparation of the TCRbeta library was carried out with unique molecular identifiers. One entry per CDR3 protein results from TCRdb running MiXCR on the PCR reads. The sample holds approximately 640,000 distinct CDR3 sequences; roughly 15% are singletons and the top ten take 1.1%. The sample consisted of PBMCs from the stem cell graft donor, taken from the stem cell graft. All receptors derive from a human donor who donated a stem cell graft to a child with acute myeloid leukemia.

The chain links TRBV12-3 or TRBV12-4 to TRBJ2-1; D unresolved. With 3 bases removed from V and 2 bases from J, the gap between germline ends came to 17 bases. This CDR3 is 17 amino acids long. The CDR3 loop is CASSFEHDGITYNEQFF. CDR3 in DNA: TGTGCCAGCAGTTTTGAACACGACGGCATAACCTACAATGAGCAGTTCTTC.

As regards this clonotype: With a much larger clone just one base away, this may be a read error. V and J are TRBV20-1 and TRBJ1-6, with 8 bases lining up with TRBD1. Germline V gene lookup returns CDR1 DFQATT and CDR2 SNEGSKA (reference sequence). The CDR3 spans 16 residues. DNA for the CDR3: TGCAGTACTAGACCTTTTTCCGGACAGGGTAATTCACCCCTCCACTTT. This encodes CSTRPFSGQGNSPLHF.

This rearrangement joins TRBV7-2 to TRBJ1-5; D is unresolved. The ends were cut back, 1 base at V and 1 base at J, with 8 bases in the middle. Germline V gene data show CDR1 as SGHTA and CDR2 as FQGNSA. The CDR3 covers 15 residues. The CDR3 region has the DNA TGTGCCAGCAGCTTAGTCACGGGGAGCAATCAGCCCCAGCATTTT. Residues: CASSLVTGSNQPQHF.

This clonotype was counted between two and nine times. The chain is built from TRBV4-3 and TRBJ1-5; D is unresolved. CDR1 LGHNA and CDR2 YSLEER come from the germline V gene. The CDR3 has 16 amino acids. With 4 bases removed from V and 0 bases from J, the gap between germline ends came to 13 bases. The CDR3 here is CASSPSMGGSNQPQHF. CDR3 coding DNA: TGCGCCAGCAGCCCCAGTATGGGTGGTAGCAATCAGCCCCAGCATTTT.

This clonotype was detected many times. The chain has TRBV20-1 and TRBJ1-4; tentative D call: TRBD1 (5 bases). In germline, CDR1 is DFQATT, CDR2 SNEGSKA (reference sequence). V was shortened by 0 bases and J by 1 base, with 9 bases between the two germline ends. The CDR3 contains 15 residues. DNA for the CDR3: TGCAGTGCTAGAGATTTCAGGGTAACTAATGAAAAACTGTTTTTT. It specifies CSARDFRVTNEKLFF.

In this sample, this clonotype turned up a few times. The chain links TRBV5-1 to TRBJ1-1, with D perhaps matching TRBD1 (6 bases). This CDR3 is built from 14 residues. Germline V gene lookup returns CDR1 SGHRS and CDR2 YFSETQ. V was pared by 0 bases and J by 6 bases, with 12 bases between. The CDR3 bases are TGCGCCAGCAGCTTGGCAGGGGCCGGAGCTGAAGCTTTCTTT. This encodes CASSLAGAGAEAFF. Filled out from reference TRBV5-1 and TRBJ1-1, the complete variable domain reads KAGVTQTPRYLIKTRGQQVTLSCSPISGHRSVSWYQQTPGQGLQFLFEYFSETQRNKGNFPGRFSGRQFSNSRSEMNVSTLELGDSALYLCASSLAGAGAEAFFGQGTRLTVV.

CDR3 coding DNA: TGCAGCGTTGAAGGAGCAAGAAAGGGAGGCTATGGCTACACCTTC. It is translated as CSVEGARKGGYGYTF. The V gene is TRBV29-1, the J gene TRBJ1-2; D gene unclear. The germline V gene has CDR1 SQVTM and CDR2 ANQGSEA. The CDR3 length is 15 residues. V gave up 1 base and J gave up 4 bases, with 16 bases separating them. Full variable domain (missing parts from reference TRBV29-1 and TRBJ1-2): SAVISQKPSRDICQRGTSLTIQCQVDSQVTMMFWYRQQPGQSLTLIATANQGSEATYESGFVIDKFPISRPNLTFSTLTVSNMSPEDSSIYLCSVEGARKGGYGYTFGSGTRLTVV.

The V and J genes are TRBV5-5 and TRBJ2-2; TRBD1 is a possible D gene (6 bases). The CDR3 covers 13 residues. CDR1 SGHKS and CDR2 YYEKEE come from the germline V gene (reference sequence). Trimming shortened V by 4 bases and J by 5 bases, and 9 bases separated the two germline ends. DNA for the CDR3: TGTGCCAGCAGCGCGGACAGTACCGGGGAGCTGTTTTTT. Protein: CASSADSTGELFF.

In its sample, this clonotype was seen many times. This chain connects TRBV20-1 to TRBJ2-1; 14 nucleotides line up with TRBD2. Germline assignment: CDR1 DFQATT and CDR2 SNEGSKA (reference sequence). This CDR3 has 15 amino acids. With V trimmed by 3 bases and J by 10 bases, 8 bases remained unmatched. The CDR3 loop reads CSASPGTSGGSEQFF. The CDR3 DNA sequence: TGCAGTGCTAGCCCCGGGACTAGCGGGGGATCCGAGCAGTTCTTC.

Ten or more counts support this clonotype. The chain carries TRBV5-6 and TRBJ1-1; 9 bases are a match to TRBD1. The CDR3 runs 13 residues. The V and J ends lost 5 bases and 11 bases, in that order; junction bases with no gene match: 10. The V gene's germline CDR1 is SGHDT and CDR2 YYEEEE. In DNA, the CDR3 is TGTGCCAGCAGGGGAGGACAGGGGAGGTCTGCTTTCTTT. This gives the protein CASRGGQGRSAFF.

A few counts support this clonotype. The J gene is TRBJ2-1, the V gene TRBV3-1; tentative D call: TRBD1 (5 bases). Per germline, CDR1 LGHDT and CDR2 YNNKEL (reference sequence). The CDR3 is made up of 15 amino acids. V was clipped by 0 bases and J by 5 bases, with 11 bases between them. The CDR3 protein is CASSQDIDSHNEQFF. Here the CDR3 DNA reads TGTGCCAGCAGCCAAGATATCGACAGCCACAATGAGCAGTTCTTC.

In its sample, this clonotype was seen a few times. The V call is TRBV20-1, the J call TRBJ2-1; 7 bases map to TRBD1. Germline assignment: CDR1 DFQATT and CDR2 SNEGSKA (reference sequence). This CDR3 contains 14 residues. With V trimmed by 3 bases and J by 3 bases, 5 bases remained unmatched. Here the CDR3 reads CSARRQGVYNEQFF. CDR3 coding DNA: TGCAGTGCTAGGCGGCAGGGGGTCTACAATGAGCAGTTCTTC.

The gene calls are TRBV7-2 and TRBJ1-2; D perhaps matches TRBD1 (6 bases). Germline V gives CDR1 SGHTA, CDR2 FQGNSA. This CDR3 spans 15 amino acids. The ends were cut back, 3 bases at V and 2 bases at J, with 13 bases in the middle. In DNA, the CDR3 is TGTGCCAGCAGCTTGAAAACAGGGCCGAACTATGGCTACACCTTC. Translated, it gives CASSLKTGPNYGYTF.

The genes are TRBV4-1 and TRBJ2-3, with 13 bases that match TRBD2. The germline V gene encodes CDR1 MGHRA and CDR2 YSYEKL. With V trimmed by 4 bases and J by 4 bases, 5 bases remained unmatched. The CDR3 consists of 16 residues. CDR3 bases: TGCGCCAGCAGCCGTGCCGGGACTAGCGGGGCAGATACGCAGTATTTT. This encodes CASSRAGTSGADTQYF.

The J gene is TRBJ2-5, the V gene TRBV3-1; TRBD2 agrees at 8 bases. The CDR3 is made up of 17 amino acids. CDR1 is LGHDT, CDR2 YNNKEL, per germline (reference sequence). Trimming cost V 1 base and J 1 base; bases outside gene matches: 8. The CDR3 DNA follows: TGTGCCAGCAGCCAAGGCCAACTAGCGGAGTCCCAAGAGACCCAGTACTTC. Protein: CASSQGQLAESQETQYF.

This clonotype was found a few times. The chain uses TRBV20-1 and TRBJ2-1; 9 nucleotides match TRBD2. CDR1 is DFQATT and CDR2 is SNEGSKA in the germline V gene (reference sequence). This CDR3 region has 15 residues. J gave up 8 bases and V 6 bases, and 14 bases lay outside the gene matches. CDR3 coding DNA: TGCAGTGCCCGGCCCGCTAGCGGGGCGGTCGATGAGCAGTTCTTC. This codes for CSARPASGAVDEQFF.

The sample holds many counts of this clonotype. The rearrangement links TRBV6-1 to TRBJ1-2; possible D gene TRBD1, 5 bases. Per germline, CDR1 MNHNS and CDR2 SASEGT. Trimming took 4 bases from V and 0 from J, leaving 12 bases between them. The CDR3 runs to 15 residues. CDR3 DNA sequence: TGTGCCAGCAGTGCCTCCGGGGGAACTAACTATGGCTACACCTTC. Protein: CASSASGGTNYGYTF.

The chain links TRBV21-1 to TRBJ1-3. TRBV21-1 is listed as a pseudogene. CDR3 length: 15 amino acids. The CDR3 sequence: CASSKVRGSGNTIYF. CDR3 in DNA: TGTGCCAGCAGCAAAGTAAGGGGCTCTGGAAACACCATATATTTT.

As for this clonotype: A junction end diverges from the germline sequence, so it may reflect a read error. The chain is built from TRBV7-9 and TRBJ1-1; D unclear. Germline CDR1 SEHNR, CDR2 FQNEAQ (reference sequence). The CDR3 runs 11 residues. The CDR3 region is CASSLGVEDFF. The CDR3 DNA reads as TGTGCCAGCAGCTTAGGAGTTGAAGATTTCTTT.

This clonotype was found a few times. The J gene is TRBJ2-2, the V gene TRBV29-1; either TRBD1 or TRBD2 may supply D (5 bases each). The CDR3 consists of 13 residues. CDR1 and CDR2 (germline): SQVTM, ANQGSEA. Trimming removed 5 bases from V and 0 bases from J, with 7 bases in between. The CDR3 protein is CSVWDPNTGELFF. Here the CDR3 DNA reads TGCAGCGTTTGGGACCCGAACACCGGGGAGCTGTTTTTT.

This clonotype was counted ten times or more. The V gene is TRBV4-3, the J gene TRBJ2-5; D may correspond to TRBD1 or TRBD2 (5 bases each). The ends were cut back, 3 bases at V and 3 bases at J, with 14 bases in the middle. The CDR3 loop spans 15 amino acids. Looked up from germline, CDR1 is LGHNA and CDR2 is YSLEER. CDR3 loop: CASSQLPGPKETQYF. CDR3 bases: TGCGCCAGCAGCCAGCTACCGGGACCTAAAGAGACCCAGTACTTC.

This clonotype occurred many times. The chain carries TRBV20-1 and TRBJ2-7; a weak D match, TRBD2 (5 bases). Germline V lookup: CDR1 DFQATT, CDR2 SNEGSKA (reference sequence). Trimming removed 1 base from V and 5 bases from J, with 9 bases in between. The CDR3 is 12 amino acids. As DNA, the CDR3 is TGCAGTGCTAGAGGGCTAGCCCACGAGCAGTACGTC. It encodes CSARGLAHEQYV.

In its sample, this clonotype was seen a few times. The CDR3 region is CASSLDGGGEKLFF. As DNA, the CDR3 is TGTGCCAGCAGCTTGGATGGGGGCGGGGAAAAACTGTTTTTT. The chain combines TRBV5-5 with TRBJ1-4; D perhaps matches TRBD1 (6 bases). Germline CDR1 reads SGHKS; CDR2 reads YYEKEE (reference sequence). Trimming took off 0 bases at V and 8 bases at J, with 11 bases between the two ends. This CDR3 is built from 14 residues.

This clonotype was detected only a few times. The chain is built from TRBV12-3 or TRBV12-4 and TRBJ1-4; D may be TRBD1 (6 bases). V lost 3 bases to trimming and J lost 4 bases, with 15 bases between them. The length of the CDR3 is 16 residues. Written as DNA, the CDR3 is TGTGCCAGCAGTTTTGCGGGGGAGGACAGTAATGAAAAACTGTTTTTT. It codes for CASSFAGEDSNEKLFF.

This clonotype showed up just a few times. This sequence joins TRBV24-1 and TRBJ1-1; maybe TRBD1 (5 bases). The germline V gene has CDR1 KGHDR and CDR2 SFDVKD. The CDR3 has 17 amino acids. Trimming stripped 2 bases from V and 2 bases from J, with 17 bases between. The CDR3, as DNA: TGTGCCACCAGTGATTCCCGCCGGGGCAATCGAAACACTGAAGCTTTCTTT. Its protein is CATSDSRRGNRNTEAFF.

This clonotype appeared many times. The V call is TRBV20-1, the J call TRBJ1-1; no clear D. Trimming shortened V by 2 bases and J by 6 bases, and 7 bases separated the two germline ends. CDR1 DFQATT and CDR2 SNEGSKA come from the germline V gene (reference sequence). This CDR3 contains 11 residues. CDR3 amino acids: CSARIGSEAFF. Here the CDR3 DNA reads TGCAGTGCTAGAATCGGATCTGAAGCTTTCTTT.

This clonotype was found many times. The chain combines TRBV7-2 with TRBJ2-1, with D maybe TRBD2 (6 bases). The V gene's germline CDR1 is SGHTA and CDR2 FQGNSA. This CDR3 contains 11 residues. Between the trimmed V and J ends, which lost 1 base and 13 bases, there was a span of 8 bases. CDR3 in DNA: TGTGCCAGCAGCTTAGGGGACTCCCAGTTCTTC. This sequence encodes CASSLGDSQFF.

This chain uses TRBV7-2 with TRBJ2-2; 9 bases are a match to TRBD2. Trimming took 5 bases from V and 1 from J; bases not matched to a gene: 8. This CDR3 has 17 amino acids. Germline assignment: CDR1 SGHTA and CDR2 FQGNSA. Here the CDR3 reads CASSRGTSPRNTGELFF. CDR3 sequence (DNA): TGTGCCAGCAGCCGTGGGACTAGCCCTCGGAACACCGGGGAGCTGTTTTTT.

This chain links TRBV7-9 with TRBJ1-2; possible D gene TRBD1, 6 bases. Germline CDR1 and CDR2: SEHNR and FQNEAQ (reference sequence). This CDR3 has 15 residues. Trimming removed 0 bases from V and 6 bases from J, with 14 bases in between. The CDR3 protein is CASSLAQGGLHGYTF. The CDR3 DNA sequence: TGTGCCAGCAGCTTAGCTCAAGGGGGTTTGCATGGCTACACCTTC.